This T cell receptor beta chain came from a study of OX40 agonist ivuxolimab in advanced cancers. The data were produced by immunoSEQ multiplex PCR, yet TCRdb's version contains in-frame clones alone and is incomplete. The sample lists several thousand clones; less than 75% were seen once. The V end was cut by 2 bases, the J end by 6 bases, with 9 bases between. This CDR3 comprises 13 residues. CDR1 SGDLS and CDR2 YYNGEE come from the germline V gene. The sequenced sample was CD4+ or CD8+ T cells sorted from blood, obtained in a trial of the OX40 agonist ivuxolimab. The gene calls are TRBV9 and TRBJ1-5, with D hard to call. This sequence originates from an adult with an advanced solid tumor such as melanoma, head and neck, liver or kidney cancer. CDR3 in amino acids: CASSVVPAQPQHF. The CDR3 coding sequence is TGTGCCAGCAGCGTCGTCCCGGCTCAGCCCCAGCATTTT.